The T cell receptor beta chain described here comes from a study of blood T cells in healthy people across ages. Overall study: Through template switching, about one barcoded beta molecule was captured per two T cells, as measured in model experiments.

Next came a second PCR, run for about 7 to 12 cycles, which used a sample-barcoded 5' primer along with a J-beta primer mix. TCRdb reprocessed the 5' RACE reads with MiXCR, giving one entry per CDR3 protein. The data show fewer than 800,000 distinct CDR3 sequences, roughly 25% seen once. The sample holds one count of this clonotype. This CDR3 spans 13 amino acids. The V end lost 6 bases, the J end lost 3 bases, and 9 bases lay between the germline ends. Looked up from germline, CDR1 is LNHNV and CDR2 is YYDKDF (reference sequence). Every sample had a minimum of 6 million PBMCs isolated. Each sample yielded at least 5.5 micrograms of PBMC total RNA. The data were also submitted as part of a second study, on T cells of mothers and their children. That investigation notes: In unrelated and related pairs, TCR recombination output is shaped in a similar way by thymic selection.

J is TRBJ1-5 and V is TRBV15; D gene unclear. The TCR comes from a boy aged 5-17 years in good health. Sequences were obtained from blood. CDR3 DNA sequence: TGTGCCACCAGTGGCAGGATCAATCAGCCCCAGCATTTT. This encodes CATSGRINQPQHF.